This T cell receptor beta chain came from a study of regulatory T cells in long-lasting Graves disease. This clonotype showed up many times. Sample time point: newly diagnosed GD, antithyroid drugs for less than 3 months. RNA from PBMCs was the source of the TCR library. CDR3 size: 16 residues. CDR1 is SGHRS and CDR2 is YFSETQ in the germline V gene. V lost 4 bases to trimming and J lost 5 bases; unmatched junction nucleotides: 14. Libraries of TCR beta came from iRepertoire HTBI primers plus Arm-PCR of CDR3 regions. Using its own MiXCR run on the multiplex PCR reads, TCRdb lists one record per CDR3 protein. This sample yields 450,000 to 600,000 distinct CDR3 sequences, of which around 15% are seen a single time; less than 15% belongs to the top ten. This same sample was also part of a study on T cells in Graves' hyperthyroidism and ophthalmopathy.

The clonotype originates from a man between 35 and 55 years old with Graves disease. This chain joins TRBV5-1 and TRBJ2-5; TRBD1 aligns across 7 bases. This material consisted of peripheral blood mononuclear cells (PBMCs), taken at new diagnosis, from a patient treated with antithyroid drugs. Here the CDR3 reads CASSAPTGAARETQYF. The CDR3 coding sequence is TGCGCCAGCAGCGCGCCAACAGGGGCGGCTAGGGAGACCCAGTACTTC.